This passage covers 20 T cell receptor beta chains from one sample sequenced in a study of beta chain features in type 1 diabetes. Since all of the isolated RNA was reverse transcribed, expressed TCRB transcripts were what got sequenced. The method was immunoSEQ multiplex PCR; TCRdb's version includes in-frame clones alone and lacks a portion of them. This sample has just over 600,000 clones, with around 16% found just once. Sequencing was performed on naive CD4+ T cells from blood. Receptors were obtained from a man younger than 35 in good health.

The chain is built from TRBV21-1 and TRBJ2-1. TRBV21-1 is termed a pseudogene. There are 18 residues in the CDR3. CDR3 nucleotides: TGTGCCAGCAGCAAAGCGCATCCAGTTTCCGATTCTAACAATGAGCAGTTCTTC. Its protein is CASSKAHPVSDSNNEQFF.

This clone was seen more than once but under ten times. J is TRBJ2-7 and V is TRBV7-9, with 8 bases fitting TRBD2. V lost 1 base to trimming and J lost 0 bases; unmatched junction nucleotides: 11. The CDR3 is 18 amino acids. The V gene's germline CDR1 is SEHNR and CDR2 FQNEAQ (reference sequence). The CDR3 DNA reads TGTGCCAGCAGCTTAGGACAACTAGCGGCCAGGAGCTCCTACGAGCAGTACTTC. This sequence encodes CASSLGQLAARSSYEQYF.

The chain couples TRBV28 to TRBJ2-1; 15 positions agree with TRBD2. Germline CDR1 is MDHEN and CDR2 is SYDVKM. There are 18 residues in the CDR3. The J segment lost 8 bases and the V segment lost 2 bases, leaving 10 bases of the junction unmatched. Written as DNA, the CDR3 is TGTGCCAGCAGTTTAGGACTAGCGGGAGGGTATCAGCGTTATGAGCAGTTCTTC. Translating gives CASSLGLAGGYQRYEQFF.

Comments on this clone: The same CDR3 arises from other DNA sequences in this sample as well. The chain is built from TRBV20-1 and TRBJ2-1; D is uncertain. V lost 3 bases and J 5 bases, leaving 2 bases between the germline ends. The CDR3 contains 10 residues. Per germline, CDR1 DFQATT and CDR2 SNEGSKA (reference sequence). The CDR3 sequence: CSARDNEQFF. The CDR3 DNA is TGCAGTGCTAGGGACAATGAGCAGTTCTTC.

Comments on this clone: Other DNA sequences within the sample encode an identical CDR3. The chain has TRBV18 and TRBJ1-2; TRBD1 matches 7 bases. Germline trimming cut 6 bases from V and 2 bases from J; bases unmatched to any gene: 6. Looked up from germline, CDR1 is KGHSH and CDR2 is LQKENI. This CDR3 has 14 residues. The CDR3 coding sequence is TGTGCCAGCTCCCCTTTGGGACAGAACTATGGCTACACCTTC. Its protein product is CASSPLGQNYGYTF.

This clone showed up just once. The chain uses TRBV19 and TRBJ2-7, with D possibly being TRBD2 (5 bases). The CDR3 consists of 17 residues. Germline V gives CDR1 LNHDA, CDR2 SQIVND (reference sequence). V lost 4 bases and J 2 bases, leaving 21 bases between the germline ends. Here the CDR3 DNA reads TGTGCCAGTAGTACCCCTAGGAGGCCTCCGGAGGCCTACGAGCAGTACTTC. Translation: CASSTPRRPPEAYEQYF. Combining the CDR3 with reference TRBV19 and TRBJ2-7 gives the whole variable domain DGGITQSPKYLFRKEGQNVTLSCEQNLNHDAMYWYRQDPGQGLRLIYYSQIVNDFQKGDIAEGYSVSREKKESFPLTVTSAQKNPTAFYLCASSTPRRPPEAYEQYFGPGTRLTVT.

In this sample, this clone turned up a few times. The chain joins TRBV28 to TRBJ2-2; no clear D. CDR1 and CDR2 (germline): MDHEN, SYDVKM. This CDR3 contains 12 residues. Trimming removed 6 bases at V and 4 bases at J, with 6 bases between. CDR3 region: CASRGSTGELFF. Written as DNA, the CDR3 is TGTGCCAGCAGGGGCAGCACCGGGGAGCTGTTTTTT.

A few counts support this clone. The gene calls are TRBV5-1 and TRBJ2-7; D is unresolved. This CDR3 contains 13 residues. Germline V gene lookup returns CDR1 SGHRS and CDR2 YFSETQ. Trimming shortened V by 4 bases and J by 2 bases, and 10 bases separated the two germline ends. In DNA form, the CDR3 reads TGCGCCAGCAGCCAGCCGCGGACCTACGAGCAGTACTTC. Translated: CASSQPRTYEQYF.

The rearrangement links TRBV29-1 to TRBJ2-2; TRBD2 aligns across 7 bases. This CDR3 comprises 14 residues. V gave up 7 bases and J gave up 4 bases; unmatched junction bases: 9. The germline V gene encodes CDR1 SQVTM and CDR2 ANQGSEA. DNA of the CDR3: TGCAGCGCGAAGTCTAGCGGACGCACCGGGGAGCTGTTTTTT. Translated: CSAKSSGRTGELFF.

V usage is TRBV5-4 and J usage is TRBJ2-2; D is uncertain. V dropped 0 bases and J dropped 4 bases, with 7 bases sitting between them. The CDR3 sequence is 14 residues long. The germline V gene encodes CDR1 SGHNT and CDR2 YYREEE (reference sequence). In nucleotides, the CDR3 is TGTGCCAGCAGCTTGGGTCAGATCACCGGGGAGCTGTTTTTT. Its translation is CASSLGQITGELFF.

This clone was found a few times. This rearrangement joins TRBV6-5 to TRBJ2-2; TRBD1 matches at 10 bases. Germline loops: CDR1 MNHEY, CDR2 SVGAGI. Unmatched junction bases numbered 4, after V lost 8 bases and J lost 1 base. The CDR3 is 15 amino acids. The CDR3 sequence: CASRQGARNTGELFF. In nucleotides, the CDR3 is TGTGCCAGCCGACAGGGGGCAAGGAACACCGGGGAGCTGTTTTTT.

This clone occurred a few times. The V and J genes are TRBV4-3 and TRBJ2-1, with 11 bases matching TRBD2. The CDR3 contains 20 residues. Germline V lookup: CDR1 LGHNA, CDR2 YSLEER. Trimming at V came to 1 base and at J to 4 bases, leaving 15 bases not matched to a gene. CDR3 in DNA: TGCGCCAGCAGCCAAGGACCGAACTCTCTCGGACTAGCGGGTTACAATGAGCAGTTCTTC. It translates to CASSQGPNSLGLAGYNEQFF.

This chain uses TRBV4-3 with TRBJ2-3; D is unclear. Germline V CDR1 and CDR2: LGHNA, YSLEER. Trimming shortened V by 0 bases and J by 2 bases, and 12 bases separated the two germline ends. This CDR3 region has 16 residues. CDR3 sequence (DNA): TGCGCCAGCAGCCAAGACTTGATGGGTTTCACAGATACGCAGTATTTT. Translating gives CASSQDLMGFTDTQYF.

Comment on this clone: The same CDR3 arises from other DNA sequences in this sample as well. This chain links TRBV5-4 with TRBJ2-3, with a possible D match to TRBD2 (6 bases). V lost 0 bases and J lost 6, with 8 bases in between. The CDR3 extends over 13 amino acids. The V gene's germline CDR1 is SGHNT and CDR2 YYREEE (reference sequence). CDR3 in DNA: TGTGCCAGCAGCTTGGCTGGGGGGGATACGCAGTATTTT. Translation gives CASSLAGGDTQYF.

This clone showed up just a few times. The genes are TRBV2 and TRBJ2-1; D unresolved. This CDR3 is 11 amino acids long. V gave up 6 bases and J gave up 7 bases, with 7 bases separating them. Germline V gene lookup returns CDR1 SNHLY and CDR2 FYNNEI. The CDR3 reads CASRSANEQFF. The CDR3 DNA reads TGTGCCAGCAGAAGCGCGAATGAGCAGTTCTTC.

The genes are TRBV30 and TRBJ1-2, with TRBD1 identical over 8 bases. The germline V gene has CDR1 GTSNPN and CDR2 SVGIG (reference sequence). V lost 2 bases to trimming and J lost 4 bases; unmatched junction nucleotides: 6. This CDR3 contains 14 residues. The DNA for the CDR3 is TGTGCCTGGAGTTGGACAGGGACTATCTATGGCTACACCTTC. This translates into CAWSWTGTIYGYTF.

The chain carries TRBV14 and TRBJ2-3, with D perhaps TRBD1 or TRBD2 (6 bases each). CDR3 length: 16 residues. The V gene's germline CDR1 is SGHDN and CDR2 FVKESK. V lost 5 bases and J lost 4, with 19 bases in between. CDR3 bases: TGTGCCAGCAGCGCTCGGGGGCGATGGTCATCAGATACGCAGTATTTT. Translated, it gives CASSARGRWSSDTQYF. The variable domain in full, with the rest retrieved from reference TRBV14 and TRBJ2-3, is EAGVTQFPSHSVIEKGQTVTLRCDPISGHDNLYWYRRVMGKEIKFLLHFVKESKQDESGMPNNRFLAERTGGTYSTLKVQPAELEDSGVYFCASSARGRWSSDTQYFGPGTRLTVL.

This clone was picked up a small number of times. The chain employs TRBV5-4 and TRBJ2-3; 11 bases line up with TRBD2. This CDR3 region has 17 residues. Trimming cost V 0 bases and J 4 bases; bases outside gene matches: 7. CDR1 and CDR2 (germline): SGHNT, YYREEE (reference sequence). CDR3 region: CASSLALLAGGADTQYF. CDR3 nucleotide sequence: TGTGCCAGCAGCTTGGCCCTCCTAGCGGGGGGCGCAGATACGCAGTATTTT.

This clone has just one count. The chain uses TRBV6-5 and TRBJ2-1, with TRBD2 matching 7 bases. Per germline, CDR1 MNHEY and CDR2 SVGAGI. CDR3 size: 16 residues. V lost 2 bases, J lost 0 bases, and 4 bases stayed unmatched. CDR3 region: CASSYRGLSSYNEQFF. The CDR3 nucleotides read TGTGCCAGCAGTTACCGGGGACTAAGCTCCTACAATGAGCAGTTCTTC.

This clone was detected a few times. The gene calls are TRBV18 and TRBJ2-3; D tentatively fits TRBD1 or TRBD2 (5 bases each). Germline CDR1 is KGHSH and CDR2 is LQKENI. This CDR3 has 15 residues. V shed 3 bases and J shed 0 bases, with 10 bases lying between them. The CDR3 DNA reads as TGTGCCAGCTCACCCCGGGACGGTAGCACAGATACGCAGTATTTT. Amino acid sequence: CASSPRDGSTDTQYF. Variable domain in full (rest from reference TRBV18 and TRBJ2-3): NAGVMQNPRHLVRRRGQEARLRCSPMKGHSHVYWYRQLPEEGLKFMVYLQKENIIDESGMPKERFSAEFPKEGPSILRIQQVVRGDSAAYFCASSPRDGSTDTQYFGPGTRLTVL.